The 29 T cell receptor beta chains below were found in one sample sequenced in a study of cytomegalovirus exposure and HLA in healthy donors. This PCR relied on a set of 60 Vbeta primers and 13 Jbeta primers. Sequencing was performed with immunoSEQ multiplex PCR; in TCRdb, only in-frame clones are kept and a portion is missing. The sample has about 160,000 clones; around 80% are singletons. Sequenced sample: PBMCs. All receptors come from a man between 40 and 49 years old in good health and CMV-seronegative.

V and J are TRBV29-1 and TRBJ2-7; D perhaps matches TRBD1 (6 bases). Trimming pared 8 bases from V and 3 bases from J, leaving 26 bases between. CDR1 and CDR2 from the germline V gene are SQVTM and ANQGSEA. The CDR3 runs 16 residues. The CDR3 here is CSPPYRDPKDSYEQYF. Here the CDR3 DNA reads TGCAGCCCGCCCTACAGGGACCCAAAGGACAGCTACGAGCAGTACTTC.

This sequence joins TRBV7-2 and TRBJ1-2; 7 bases align to TRBD1. The CDR3 has 14 residues. CDR1 is SGHTA and CDR2 is FQGNSA in the germline V gene. Trimming at V came to 6 bases and at J to 3 bases, leaving 7 bases not matched to a gene. CDR3 protein: CASSLLGQYYGYTF. For the CDR3, the DNA is TGTGCCAGCAGTTTACTGGGACAGTACTATGGCTACACCTTC.

The J gene is TRBJ2-1, the V gene TRBV27; TRBD1 agrees at 8 bases. Germline values: CDR1 MNHEY, CDR2 SMNVEV (reference sequence). The CDR3 length is 17 residues. V shed 4 bases, J shed 6 bases, and the junction held 14 bases outside the gene matches. The CDR3 bases are TGTGCCAGCAGTTACTATCGGACAGGGCAAGTACTCAATGAGCAGTTCTTC. This encodes CASSYYRTGQVLNEQFF.

This chain joins TRBV7-2 and TRBJ2-7; D is possibly TRBD2 (7 bases). Germline V gene lookup returns CDR1 SGHTA and CDR2 FQGNSA. The CDR3 is 13 residues long. Trimming took off 2 bases at V and 6 bases at J, with 11 bases between the two ends. The DNA for the CDR3 is TGTGCCAGCAGCTTATGGGGGGGCGGCGAGCAGTACTTC. Its protein product is CASSLWGGGEQYF.

This chain joins TRBV10-3 and TRBJ2-7, with D possibly TRBD1 on 6 matching bases. Germline CDR1 is ENHRY and CDR2 is SYGVKD. V gave up 3 bases and J gave up 4 bases, with 16 bases separating them. The CDR3 extends over 15 amino acids. Here the CDR3 reads CAISDPKTGQYEQYF. The CDR3 coding sequence is TGTGCCATCAGTGATCCGAAGACAGGCCAATACGAGCAGTACTTC.

The V call is TRBV6-5, the J call TRBJ2-5, with D possibly TRBD2 on 5 matching bases. Germline CDR1 is MNHEY and CDR2 is SVGAGI. CDR3 length: 13 residues. V was shortened by 6 bases and J by 3 bases, with 11 bases between the two germline ends. CDR3 bases: TGTGCCAGCAGGACCCCCGGGGAAGAGACCCAGTACTTC. Encoded protein: CASRTPGEETQYF.

The chain recombines TRBV19 with TRBJ2-1; TRBD2 might be the D (6 bases). Germline V CDR1 and CDR2: LNHDA, SQIVND (reference sequence). V lost 4 bases and J 4 bases, leaving 14 bases between the germline ends. This CDR3 contains 15 residues. The CDR3 DNA sequence: TGTGCCAGTAGTAGTAGCGGCCCCGATTACAATGAGCAGTTCTTC. This translates into CASSSSGPDYNEQFF.

The rearrangement uses TRBV25-1 and TRBJ2-5; 10 bases are a match to TRBD1. Germline-derived CDR1 and CDR2 are MGHDK and SYGVNS. The CDR3 has 18 residues. With V trimmed by 1 base and J by 2 bases, 10 bases remained unmatched. This CDR3 is CASSESYDRDRGQETQYF. The CDR3 bases are TGTGCCAGCAGTGAATCATATGACCGGGACAGGGGTCAAGAGACCCAGTACTTC.

The rearrangement joins TRBV7-9 to TRBJ2-6; D is unclear. V was clipped by 1 base and J by 1 base, with 5 bases between them. The CDR3 has 15 amino acids. The germline gives CDR1 SEHNR, CDR2 FQNEAQ (reference sequence). Written as DNA, the CDR3 is TGTGCCAGCAGCTTAGGGCATTCTGGGGCCAACGTCCTGACTTTC. Amino acid sequence: CASSLGHSGANVLTF. Filled out from reference TRBV7-9 and TRBJ2-6, the complete variable domain reads DTGVSQNPRHKITKRGQNVTFRCDPISEHNRLYWYRQTLGQGPEFLTYFQNEAQLEKSRLLSDRFSAERPKGSFSTLEIQRTEQGDSAMYLCASSLGHSGANVLTFGAGSRLTVL.

The gene calls are TRBV6-1 and TRBJ2-1, with D maybe TRBD2 (5 bases). The V end lost 9 bases, the J end lost 3 bases, and 12 bases lay between the germline ends. The V gene's germline CDR1 is MNHNS and CDR2 SASEGT. CDR3 size: 13 residues. The CDR3 sequence: CASQGRVYNEQFF. The CDR3 DNA reads TGTGCCAGTCAAGGGCGGGTCTACAATGAGCAGTTCTTC.

The chain couples TRBV5-4 to TRBJ2-1; a possible D gene is TRBD2 (5 bases). Germline V CDR1 and CDR2: SGHNT, YYREEE (reference sequence). V lost 0 bases and J lost 10, with 23 bases in between. This CDR3 spans 17 amino acids. CDR3 loop: CASSLAGSAGSTGEQFF. The CDR3 DNA reads TGTGCCAGCAGCTTGGCCGGGTCTGCTGGGTCCACGGGGGAGCAGTTCTTC.

The chain recombines TRBV9 with TRBJ2-1; the D gene is possibly TRBD2 (5 bases). The CDR3 is made up of 15 amino acids. Trimming cost V 0 bases and J 7 bases, with 14 bases left between them. CDR1 is SGDLS and CDR2 is YYNGEE in the germline V gene. CDR3 residues: CASSVGAGLGNEQFF. In DNA, the CDR3 is TGTGCCAGCAGCGTAGGTGCGGGTTTGGGGAATGAGCAGTTCTTC. Variable domain in full (rest from reference TRBV9 and TRBJ2-1): DSGVTQTPKHLITATGQRVTLRCSPRSGDLSVYWYQQSLDQGLQFLIQYYNGEERAKGNILERFSAQQFPDLHSELNLSSLELGDSALYFCASSVGAGLGNEQFFGPGTRLTVL.

The chain couples TRBV5-6 to TRBJ2-3, with a possible D match to TRBD2 (7 bases). The V gene lost 4 bases and the J gene lost 5 bases, with 17 bases spanning the gap. Germline V CDR1 and CDR2: SGHDT, YYEEEE. The CDR3 spans 15 residues. The chain's CDR3 is CASSKLGGAGDTQYF. The CDR3 DNA is TGTGCCAGCAGCAAACTTGGGGGGGCGGGAGATACGCAGTATTTT.

This clone has only one observation. The J gene is TRBJ1-4, the V gene TRBV15; 9 nucleotides line up with TRBD1. CDR3 length equals 18 residues. Per germline, CDR1 LNHNV and CDR2 YYDKDF (reference sequence). V shed 0 bases and J 4 bases; nucleotides not matched to a gene: 9. CDR3 nucleotide sequence: TGTGCCACCAGCAGAGATAAATTCGGGACAGGGTTTAATGAAAAACTGTTTTTT. It specifies CATSRDKFGTGFNEKLFF.

This clone was counted a single time. The rearrangement links TRBV4-3 to TRBJ2-7, with D possibly matching TRBD2 (6 bases). The V end lost 5 bases, the J end lost 1 base, and 15 bases lay between the germline ends. The CDR3 loop spans 15 amino acids. CDR1 and CDR2 from the germline V gene are LGHNA and YSLEER. CDR3 coding DNA: TGCGCCAGCAGCTCCTTCGGGAGTACGTCCTACGAGCAGTACTTC. Residues: CASSSFGSTSYEQYF.

A note on this clone: At one of its ends the junction is not consistent with the germline gene, which may arise from a read error. The chain has TRBV7-9 and TRBJ2-6; the D gene is possibly TRBD1 (6 bases). CDR3 size: 14 residues. The germline V gene has CDR1 SEHNR and CDR2 FQNEAQ (reference sequence). The CDR3 DNA follows: TGTGCCAGCAGCTTAGGAGTGGGGGCCAACGGCCTGACTTTC. Translation: CASSLGVGANGLTF.

For the CDR3, the DNA is TGCGCCAGCCTGGGCTTGGTTGCGAACACTGAAGCTTTCTTT. Amino acid sequence: CASLGLVANTEAFF. The chain carries TRBV10-2 and TRBJ1-1; D gene unclear. The V gene's germline CDR1 is WSHSY and CDR2 SAAADI. Trimming pared 8 bases from V and 1 base from J, leaving 14 bases between. CDR3 size: 14 residues.

The chain recombines TRBV11-3 with TRBJ2-3, with a tentative D call TRBD2 (7 bases). The CDR3 totals 15 residues. CDR1 is SGHNT, CDR2 YENEEA, per germline. Trimming stripped 0 bases from V and 4 bases from J, with 11 bases between. This CDR3 is CASSLEGGAADTQYF. The CDR3 DNA follows: TGTGCCAGCAGCTTAGAAGGGGGGGCAGCAGATACGCAGTATTTT.

The chain couples TRBV7-2 to TRBJ2-2; a possible D gene is TRBD1 (5 bases). Trimming stripped 4 bases from V and 4 bases from J, with 10 bases between. Per the germline V gene, CDR1 is SGHTA and CDR2 is FQGNSA. This CDR3 spans 14 amino acids. The CDR3 DNA reads TGTGCCAGCAGCTCAGGGTGGGCCACCGGGGAGCTGTTTTTT. Its protein is CASSSGWATGELFF.

The V and J genes are TRBV6-6 and TRBJ2-7; 7 nucleotides agree with TRBD2. The CDR3 is 13 residues long. CDR1 and CDR2 (germline): MNHNY, SVGAGI (reference sequence). With V trimmed by 5 bases and J by 3 bases, 4 bases remained unmatched. CDR3 protein: CASSQTSNYEQYF. CDR3 bases: TGTGCCAGCAGTCAGACTAGCAACTACGAGCAGTACTTC.

The chain couples TRBV4-1 to TRBJ2-1; no firm D call. Germline V gene lookup returns CDR1 MGHRA and CDR2 YSYEKL. This CDR3 region has 17 residues. The V end was cut by 6 bases, the J end by 2 bases, with 20 bases between. CDR3 DNA sequence: TGCGCCAGCAGGTACTCTGTGGCGGTAAGCCCCTACAATGAGCAGTTCTTC. It encodes CASRYSVAVSPYNEQFF.

The rearrangement links TRBV28 to TRBJ2-7; 12 bases fit TRBD2. Germline CDR1 MDHEN, CDR2 SYDVKM. Germline trimming cut 6 bases from V and 3 bases from J; bases unmatched to any gene: 6. This CDR3 contains 15 residues. The CDR3 spells CASRPTSGSIYEQYF. The CDR3 DNA reads TGTGCCAGCAGACCGACTAGCGGGAGTATCTACGAGCAGTACTTC. Looking up the rest from reference TRBV28 and TRBJ2-7 gives the full variable domain: DVKVTQSSRYLVKRTGEKVFLECVQDMDHENMFWYRQDPGLGLRLIYFSYDVKMKEKGDIPEGYSVSREKKERFSLILESASTNQTSMYLCASRPTSGSIYEQYFGPGTRLTVT.

The chain has TRBV11-3 and TRBJ2-5, with 14 bases lining up with TRBD2. The CDR3 runs 18 residues. From germline, CDR1 is SGHNT and CDR2 YENEEA. V lost 1 base to trimming and J lost 5 bases; unmatched junction nucleotides: 9. CDR3: CASSLGGTSGRSEETQYF. As DNA, the CDR3 is TGTGCCAGCAGCTTAGGGGGGACTAGCGGGAGATCGGAGGAGACCCAGTACTTC.

V is TRBV5-1 and J is TRBJ2-1; 8 bases map to TRBD2. Germline V CDR1 and CDR2: SGHRS, YFSETQ. The trim removed 4 bases at V and 5 bases at J, leaving 11 bases unmatched. CDR3 length: 16 amino acids. The CDR3 coding sequence is TGCGCCAGCAGCGTAAAAGCGACTAGCGTTGACAATGAGCAGTTCTTC. Translation gives CASSVKATSVDNEQFF.

The gene calls are TRBV6-5 and TRBJ2-7, with D possibly matching TRBD1 (5 bases). The CDR3 extends over 12 amino acids. Trimming took 10 bases from V and 3 from J, leaving 13 bases between them. Germline V gene lookup returns CDR1 MNHEY and CDR2 SVGAGI. As DNA, the CDR3 is TGTGCCACTGGGGCACAAAACTACGAGCAGTACTTC. This translates into CATGAQNYEQYF.

The chain has TRBV5-4 and TRBJ2-1; TRBD1 matches at 12 bases. The CDR3 extends over 16 amino acids. The V gene's germline CDR1 is SGHNT and CDR2 YYREEE (reference sequence). The junction had 4 bases not matched to a gene; V was cut back by 3 bases and J by 3 bases. CDR3 DNA: TGTGCCAGCAGCTCCGGGACAGGGGGCTACTACAATGAGCAGTTCTTC. It specifies CASSSGTGGYYNEQFF.

The chain couples TRBV7-2 to TRBJ2-7; weak D call: TRBD1 (7 bases). CDR3 length: 15 residues. Germline assignment: CDR1 SGHTA and CDR2 FQGNSA. The V and J ends lost 3 bases and 3 bases respectively, with 15 bases between them. CDR3 DNA sequence: TGTGCCAGCAGCTTGGAGGGGGCGACGAACTACGAGCAGTACTTC. Protein product: CASSLEGATNYEQYF.

The chain uses TRBV12-5 and TRBJ1-3; the D is unclear. The CDR3 contains 13 residues. Germline CDR1 and CDR2: LGHNT and FRNRAP. Between the trimmed V and J ends, which lost 5 bases and 0 bases, there was a span of 5 bases. CDR3 loop: CASGLSSGNTIYF. CDR3 DNA: TGTGCTAGTGGTCTGAGCTCTGGAAACACCATATATTTT.

Worth noting for this clone: The junction departs from the called germline gene at one end, perhaps through a read error. V and J are TRBV2 and TRBJ2-4; TRBD1 matches 9 bases. CDR1 is SNHLY, CDR2 FYNNEI, per germline. The CDR3 totals 14 residues. Here the CDR3 DNA reads TGTGCCAGCAGGGGACAGGGAGCCAAAAACAGTCAGTACTTC. It translates to CASRGQGAKNSQYF.